Each of the 2 T cell receptor beta chains below was sequenced from the same sample in a study of T cells in Graves' hyperthyroidism and ophthalmopathy (dated by TCRdb to about 2019). Libraries were prepared through multiplex PCR. The instrument was an Illumina HiSeq 2000. Amplification of TCR beta CDR3 regions was carried out from RNA transcripts. A first-round RT-PCR of the TCR CDR3 used the HTBI primer set with the Qiagen OneStep RT-PCR kit. TCRdb passed the public sequencing reads through fastp at Q25 and MiXCR, retaining productive beta sequences. Duplicate CDR3 protein sequences are folded into a single record with the most common DNA and genes. Present in this sample are 300,000 to 450,000 distinct CDR3 sequences, more than 12% of which were seen just once. In total, the top ten clones hold around 20% of the sample. The source material was blood. These receptor sequences come from a woman aged 25 to 39 with Graves' ophthalmopathy.

In its sample, this clonotype was seen many times. The V call is TRBV28, the J call TRBJ2-7; tentatively, D is TRBD2 (5 bases). V lost 10 bases, J lost 3 bases, and 13 bases lay in between. The CDR3 is 12 amino acids. The germline CDR1 and CDR2 sequences are MDHEN and SYDVKM. The CDR3 region has the DNA TGTGCCACCGGGAAAAGAAGCTACGAGCAGTACTTC. As protein: CATGKRSYEQYF.

The chain links TRBV24-1 to TRBJ2-5; D is perhaps TRBD2 (7 bases). Germline V CDR1 and CDR2: KGHDR, SFDVKD. The CDR3 has 16 amino acids. The V end was cut by 4 bases, the J end by 0 bases, with 14 bases between. The CDR3 DNA follows: TGTGCCACCAGTGAGGGTGGGAGGGGGTACCAAGAGACCCAGTACTTC. Translated: CATSEGGRGYQETQYF.